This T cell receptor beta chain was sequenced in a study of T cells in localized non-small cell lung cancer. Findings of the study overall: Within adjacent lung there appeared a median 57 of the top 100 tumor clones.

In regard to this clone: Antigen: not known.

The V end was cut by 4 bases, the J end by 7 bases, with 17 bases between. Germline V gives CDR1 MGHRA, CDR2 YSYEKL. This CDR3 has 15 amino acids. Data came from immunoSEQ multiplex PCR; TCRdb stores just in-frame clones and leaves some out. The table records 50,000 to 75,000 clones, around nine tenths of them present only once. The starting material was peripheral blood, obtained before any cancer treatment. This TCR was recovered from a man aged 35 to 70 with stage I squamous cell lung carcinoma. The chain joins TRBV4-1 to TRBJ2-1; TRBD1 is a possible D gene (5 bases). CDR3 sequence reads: CASSLGLDKWNEQFF. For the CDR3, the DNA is TGCGCCAGCAGCCTCGGTTTGGACAAATGGAATGAGCAGTTCTTC.